The 22 T cell receptor beta chains presented below share a single source sample, sequenced in a study of CD8 T cells in ankylosing spondylitis. TCRdb analysed the 5' RACE reads with MiXCR anew, one entry per CDR3 protein. This table has approximately 300,000 distinct CDR3 sequences, 7.5% to 9% appearing once. Study findings and constraints: Ankylosing spondylitis blood seemed to carry a telltale TCR beta motif made of under ten highly homologous variants.

The antigens of these receptors remain unknown. The specimen was blood, either unsorted or a sorted T cell fraction (not recorded which). The receptors were sampled from a male donor with ankylosing spondylitis.

The chain couples TRBV10-3 to TRBJ2-1, with TRBD1 as a possible D gene (6 bases). This CDR3 region has 12 residues. Trimming pared 10 bases from V and 6 bases from J, leaving 13 bases between. Per germline, CDR1 ENHRY and CDR2 SYGVKD. DNA of the CDR3: TGTGCCACCTTGGACAGCCCCAATGAGCAGTTCTTC. Translated: CATLDSPNEQFF.

The chain has TRBV20-1 and TRBJ2-7; tentative D call: TRBD1 (6 bases). Per the germline V gene, CDR1 is DFQATT and CDR2 is SNEGSKA (reference sequence). CDR3 length equals 12 residues. Trimming stripped 4 bases from V and 2 bases from J, with 9 bases between. In DNA form, the CDR3 reads TGCAGTGCTACGGACAGACCCTACGAGCAGTACTTC. Its translation is CSATDRPYEQYF.

In this sample, this clonotype turned up a few times. As DNA, the CDR3 is TGTGCCAGCAGTCCGACCAGTCCCGAACCCGAGCAGTTCTTC. It specifies CASSPTSPEPEQFF. V is TRBV27 and J is TRBJ2-1; D is unclear. Looked up from germline, CDR1 is MNHEY and CDR2 is SMNVEV (reference sequence). V lost 5 bases, J lost 10 bases, and 18 bases lay in between. This CDR3 contains 14 residues.

The chain employs TRBV5-6 and TRBJ2-1; no definite D call. Germline V gene sequence: CDR1 SGHDT, CDR2 YYEEEE. The CDR3 length is 12 residues. The V gene lost 4 bases and the J gene lost 6 bases, with 8 bases spanning the gap. CDR3 region: CASSTSPNEQFF. CDR3 nucleotides: TGTGCCAGCAGCACCAGTCCCAATGAGCAGTTCTTC.

In its sample, this clonotype was seen many times. The chain has TRBV5-1 and TRBJ2-7, with 7 nucleotides matching TRBD1. The CDR3 has 14 amino acids. The junction had 5 bases not matched to a gene; V was cut back by 3 bases and J by 2 bases. Germline V gives CDR1 SGHRS, CDR2 YFSETQ. CDR3 amino acids: CASSSTGTAYEQYF. CDR3 bases: TGCGCCAGCAGCTCAACCGGGACAGCCTACGAGCAGTACTTC.

This clonotype was seen repeatedly, ten times or more. This sequence joins TRBV5-1 and TRBJ2-7, with D perhaps matching TRBD1 (5 bases). This CDR3 comprises 13 residues. Per germline, CDR1 SGHRS and CDR2 YFSETQ. V was clipped by 9 bases and J by 5 bases, with 18 bases between them. The CDR3 DNA reads TGCGCCACCGGCAGGGCTTTTTCCCACGAGCAGTACTTC. Translated, it gives CATGRAFSHEQYF.

CDR3 nucleotide sequence: TGTGCCAGCAGCGCAGGGTTGGCTAATGAAAAACTGTTTTTT. It is translated as CASSAGLANEKLFF. The genes are TRBV7-9 and TRBJ1-4, with a tentative D call TRBD1 (5 bases). The CDR3 has 14 amino acids. With 5 bases removed from V and 3 bases from J, the gap between germline ends came to 10 bases. Germline-derived CDR1 and CDR2 are SEHNR and FQNEAQ (reference sequence).

This clonotype was seen ten or more times. The chain combines TRBV7-2 with TRBJ1-2, with TRBD1 as a possible D gene (6 bases). The CDR3 is 17 amino acids. Germline lookup yields CDR1 SGHTA and CDR2 FQGNSA. Trimming removed 1 base from V and 2 bases from J, with 17 bases in between. CDR3 protein: CASSLVAGVDLNYGYTF. DNA of the CDR3: TGTGCCAGCAGCTTAGTGGCAGGGGTAGATTTAAACTATGGCTACACCTTC.

This clonotype was recorded at least ten times. The rearrangement links TRBV4-1 to TRBJ1-1, with D unresolved. The CDR3 is 14 amino acids. Germline lookup yields CDR1 MGHRA and CDR2 YSYEKL. V gave up 0 bases and J gave up 3 bases, with 8 bases separating them. Written as DNA, the CDR3 is TGCGCCAGCAGCCAAGAGTCAACCCACACTGAAGCTTTCTTT. Protein: CASSQESTHTEAFF.

This clonotype occurred a few times. The chain links TRBV5-6 to TRBJ2-7; 10 bases map to TRBD1. This CDR3 has 15 amino acids. V shed 4 bases and J 2 bases; nucleotides not matched to a gene: 6. Germline assignment: CDR1 SGHDT and CDR2 YYEEEE. CDR3 coding DNA: TGTGCCAGCAGCCCCGGGACAGGGGAAACCTACGAGCAGTACTTC. Translating it yields CASSPGTGETYEQYF.

Written as DNA, the CDR3 is TGTGCCAGCAGCGCCGGACTAGCGGGAGACCTCCGTGAGACCCAGTACTTC. Translating gives CASSAGLAGDLRETQYF. V gene TRBV9 combines with J gene TRBJ2-5; 13 bases map to TRBD2. The trim removed 3 bases at V and 5 bases at J, leaving 10 bases unmatched. CDR1 is SGDLS, CDR2 YYNGEE, per germline. The CDR3 length is 17 residues. Together with reference TRBV9 and TRBJ2-5, the CDR3 gives the full variable domain: DSGVTQTPKHLITATGQRVTLRCSPRSGDLSVYWYQQSLDQGLQFLIQYYNGEERAKGNILERFSAQQFPDLHSELNLSSLELGDSALYFCASSAGLAGDLRETQYFGPGTRLLVL.

The chain links TRBV20-1 to TRBJ2-5; D gene unclear. Germline V gene lookup returns CDR1 DFQATT and CDR2 SNEGSKA (reference sequence). The CDR3 spans 11 residues. V lost 6 bases to trimming and J lost 1 base, with 6 bases between them. CDR3 sequence reads: CSARSQETQYF. CDR3 bases: TGCAGTGCCCGGAGCCAAGAGACCCAGTACTTC.

This rearrangement joins TRBV7-9 to TRBJ1-1, with D possibly TRBD1 on 6 matching bases. This CDR3 contains 14 residues. From germline, CDR1 is SEHNR and CDR2 FQNEAQ (reference sequence). V was clipped by 5 bases and J by 5 bases, with 15 bases between them. The DNA for the CDR3 is TGTGCCAGCAGCGTCGAGGGGGGGCGGACTGAAGCTTTCTTT. Protein: CASSVEGGRTEAFF.

This clonotype was detected ten times or more. CDR3 in amino acids: CASRIWGNTGELFF. CDR3 DNA sequence: TGTGCCAGCAGGATATGGGGAAACACCGGGGAGCTGTTTTTT. The rearrangement joins TRBV6-1 to TRBJ2-2; no clear D gene. Germline CDR1 is MNHNS and CDR2 is SASEGT. The CDR3 has 14 residues. Trimming took 6 bases from V and 2 from J, leaving 10 bases between them.

This clonotype was recorded at least ten times. This sequence joins TRBV28 and TRBJ2-1; 7 bases match TRBD2. After removal of 7 bases from V and 5 bases from J, the junction contained 8 bases not matched to a gene. Germline V CDR1 and CDR2: MDHEN, SYDVKM. This CDR3 is built from 14 residues. CDR3 region: CASKNTLADNEQFF. Written as DNA, the CDR3 is TGTGCCAGCAAAAACACCCTAGCGGACAATGAGCAGTTCTTC.

The sample holds a few counts of this clonotype. V and J are TRBV5-6 and TRBJ2-1; the D call may be TRBD1 or TRBD2 (5 bases each). CDR1 is SGHDT and CDR2 is YYEEEE in the germline V gene. Trimming removed 0 bases at V and 0 bases at J, with 10 bases between. CDR3 length: 16 residues. CDR3 nucleotides: TGTGCCAGCAGCTTGGTACGGGGCGCCTCCTACAATGAGCAGTTCTTC. Its protein is CASSLVRGASYNEQFF.

This sequence joins TRBV20-1 and TRBJ2-3; the match to TRBD2 covers 7 bases. The CDR3 consists of 15 residues. Germline lookup yields CDR1 DFQATT and CDR2 SNEGSKA (reference sequence). Losses at the gene ends were 0 bases for V and 3 bases for J; bases not matched to a gene: 6. CDR3 region: CSARDPAGVTDTQYF. CDR3 DNA sequence: TGCAGTGCTAGAGATCCTGCGGGAGTGACAGATACGCAGTATTTT.

As for this clonotype: At one end, the junction sequence differs from germline, possibly due to a read error. The chain combines TRBV4-1 with TRBJ2-2; maybe TRBD2 (5 bases). The CDR3 sequence is 14 residues long. Germline V gene data show CDR1 as MGHRA and CDR2 as YSYEKL. The CDR3 nucleotides read TGCGCCAGCAGCCAAGATCCGAGGACCGGGGAGCTGTGTTTT. Translation gives CASSQDPRTGELCF.

The genes are TRBV4-1 and TRBJ2-3; perhaps D is TRBD1 or TRBD2 (5 bases each). The CDR3 has 14 residues. V was shortened by 0 bases and J by 5 bases, with 9 bases between the two germline ends. Germline CDR1 and CDR2: MGHRA and YSYEKL. The DNA for the CDR3 is TGCGCCAGCAGCCAAGATTGGGGGATAGATACGCAGTATTTT. It yields the protein CASSQDWGIDTQYF.

The genes are TRBV20-1 and TRBJ2-1, with D perhaps matching TRBD2 (6 bases). Trimming cost V 3 bases and J 3 bases, with 18 bases left between them. The CDR3 loop spans 16 amino acids. CDR1 DFQATT and CDR2 SNEGSKA come from the germline V gene (reference sequence). The DNA for the CDR3 is TGCAGTGCTAGTAGGCCTAGCGCGACCTACTACAATGAGCAGTTCTTC. Its protein product is CSASRPSATYYNEQFF.

The chain uses TRBV11-1 and TRBJ2-5, with D uncertain. The CDR3 runs 12 residues. V was clipped by 5 bases and J by 1 base, with 5 bases between them. The germline gives CDR1 SGHAT, CDR2 FQDESV (reference sequence). CDR3 bases: TGTGCCAGCAGCCGGGCCCAAGAGACCCAGTACTTC. Protein sequence: CASSRAQETQYF. Full variable domain (rest looked up from reference TRBV11-1 and TRBJ2-5): EAEVAQSPRYKITEKSQAVAFWCDPISGHATLYWYRQILGQGPELLVQFQDESVVDDSQLPKDRFSAERLKGVDSTLKIQPAELGDSAMYLCASSRAQETQYFGPGTRLLVL.

There are a few counts of this clonotype. The rearrangement joins TRBV3-1 to TRBJ2-5; 7 bases agree with TRBD2. The ends lost 1 base at V and 1 base at J; junction bases unmatched: 3. The CDR3 sequence is 15 residues long. CDR1 and CDR2 (germline): LGHDT, YNNKEL (reference sequence). The CDR3 DNA reads as TGTGCCAGCAGCCAAGCCCCTAGCGGCCAAGAGACCCAGTACTTC. Its translation is CASSQAPSGQETQYF.